These 21 T cell receptor beta chains were all obtained from the same sample, sequenced in a study of Ad26.COV2.S vaccination and SARS-CoV-2 variants. Treatment in this sample: 15 to 20 received Ad26.COV2.S at low or high dose, single or two shots; roughly five received placebo; per-sample allocation not given. Sampling happened 63 days after the first vaccine or placebo injection. The repertoire was sequenced with immunoSEQ multiplex PCR; TCRdb's copy has only in-frame clones and lacks some. The data contain roughly 400,000 clones, 70% to 90% of them singletons. Specimen: peripheral blood, collected in a trial of Ad26.COV2.S vaccine versus placebo. Source of these receptors: a person aged 18-60 years who received the Ad26.COV2.S COVID-19 vaccine or a placebo.

CDR3 sequence reads: CASSTGQGNYYGYTF. The CDR3 region has the DNA TGTGCCAGTAGTACCGGACAGGGGAATTACTATGGCTACACCTTC. The chain carries TRBV19 and TRBJ1-2; 9 nucleotides align to TRBD1. This CDR3 has 15 amino acids. With 4 bases clipped from V and 3 bases from J, the junction kept 6 bases outside the gene matches. Per germline, CDR1 LNHDA and CDR2 SQIVND (reference sequence).

V gene TRBV5-1 combines with J gene TRBJ1-2; D not resolved. The CDR3 sequence is 13 residues long. The germline gives CDR1 SGHRS, CDR2 YFSETQ. The V end was cut by 2 bases, the J end by 4 bases, with 9 bases between. The CDR3 nucleotides are TGCGCCAGCAGCTTCGACGAGCCCTATGGCTACACCTTC. It yields the protein CASSFDEPYGYTF.

This chain uses TRBV5-6 with TRBJ1-1; D is unresolved. Germline values: CDR1 SGHDT, CDR2 YYEEEE. Trimming took 6 bases from V and 1 from J, leaving 13 bases between them. The CDR3 covers 14 residues. CDR3 protein: CASTVLQQNTEAFF. CDR3 DNA sequence: TGTGCCAGCACAGTCCTACAGCAGAACACTGAAGCTTTCTTT.

This clone came up a few times. The chain employs TRBV10-3 and TRBJ1-5; unclear D gene. Germline values: CDR1 ENHRY, CDR2 SYGVKD. The CDR3 loop spans 13 amino acids. With 7 bases removed from V and 0 bases from J, the gap between germline ends came to 7 bases. CDR3 sequence: CAIKAASNQPQHF. The CDR3 DNA follows: TGTGCCATCAAGGCGGCTAGCAATCAGCCCCAGCATTTT.

The chain has TRBV25-1 and TRBJ2-3; a possible D gene is TRBD2 (5 bases). The CDR3 runs to 15 residues. CDR1 is MGHDK, CDR2 SYGVNS, per germline. Trimming pared 3 bases from V and 2 bases from J, leaving 12 bases between. The CDR3: CASSDTRTYTDTQYF. The CDR3, as DNA: TGTGCCAGCAGTGATACTAGGACCTACACAGATACGCAGTATTTT.

The V call is TRBV19, the J call TRBJ2-3, with TRBD2 matching 8 bases. The CDR3 extends over 16 amino acids. Germline V gene data show CDR1 as LNHDA and CDR2 as SQIVND (reference sequence). Trimming took 3 bases from V and 1 from J; bases not matched to a gene: 6. CDR3 bases: TGTGCCAGTAGTATCCTTAGCGGGGTGGGCACAGATACGCAGTATTTT. Translating gives CASSILSGVGTDTQYF.

The chain is built from TRBV28 and TRBJ1-5; 7 bases align to TRBD1. This CDR3 contains 14 residues. CDR1 and CDR2 (germline): MDHEN, SYDVKM. The J segment lost 3 bases and the V segment lost 3 bases, leaving 2 bases of the junction unmatched. Written as DNA, the CDR3 is TGTGCCAGCAGTTTGACAGGGCACAATCAGCCCCAGCATTTT. This encodes CASSLTGHNQPQHF.

The genes are TRBV11-3 and TRBJ2-4; 8 nucleotides line up with TRBD1. Germline assignment: CDR1 SGHNT and CDR2 YENEEA. The CDR3 totals 14 residues. V lost 6 bases and J lost 9; bases outside the gene matches: 10. CDR3: CASSVAGGRSIQYF. The CDR3 nucleotides are TGTGCCAGCAGTGTGGCAGGGGGCCGTAGCATTCAGTACTTC.

V and J are TRBV28 and TRBJ2-7; D gene unclear. This CDR3 spans 14 amino acids. The germline V gene has CDR1 MDHEN and CDR2 SYDVKM. V shed 8 bases and J shed 3 bases, with 17 bases lying between them. Here the CDR3 reads CASLPGLAVYEQYF. CDR3 nucleotide sequence: TGTGCCAGCTTGCCCGGGTTAGCCGTCTACGAGCAGTACTTC.

CDR3 DNA: TGTGCCAGCAGAGAGACAGGGGGCCGGAGCAATCAGCCCCAGCATTTT. This encodes CASRETGGRSNQPQHF. The chain recombines TRBV9 with TRBJ1-5; 10 nucleotides align to TRBD1. J gave up 1 base and V 5 bases, and 6 bases lay outside the gene matches. The CDR3 is 16 residues long. Germline V gene sequence: CDR1 SGDLS, CDR2 YYNGEE.

The chain joins TRBV15 to TRBJ2-7, with D unresolved. The CDR3 runs 15 residues. Germline assignment: CDR1 LNHNV and CDR2 YYDKDF (reference sequence). With 0 bases removed from V and 1 base from J, the gap between germline ends came to 10 bases. CDR3 in amino acids: CATSREVTASYEQYF. For the CDR3, the DNA is TGTGCCACCAGCAGAGAGGTAACAGCGTCCTACGAGCAGTACTTC.

The gene calls are TRBV28 and TRBJ2-7; TRBD1 aligns across 10 bases. V lost 8 bases and J lost 5; bases outside the gene matches: 15. CDR3 size: 16 residues. Germline assignment: CDR1 MDHEN and CDR2 SYDVKM. In nucleotides, the CDR3 is TGTGCCAGCTCAGGATCCGCCGGGACAGGGGACCACGAGCAGTACTTC. It yields the protein CASSGSAGTGDHEQYF.

The V and J genes are TRBV4-1 and TRBJ2-1; D could derive from TRBD1 or TRBD2 (7 bases each). Trimming removed 4 bases at V and 5 bases at J, with 15 bases between. The germline V gene has CDR1 MGHRA and CDR2 YSYEKL. CDR3 length: 15 amino acids. The CDR3 nucleotides read TGCGCCAGCAGCCGCGGGACAGCGGGACACAATGAGCAGTTCTTC. Its protein is CASSRGTAGHNEQFF.

The CDR3 reads CATKLGGGEQFF. The CDR3 DNA follows: TGTGCCACCAAACTTGGAGGGGGTGAGCAGTTCTTC. The chain is built from TRBV28 and TRBJ2-1; D possibly matches TRBD1 or TRBD2 (6 bases each). V was clipped by 10 bases and J by 9 bases, with 16 bases between them. Germline CDR1 is MDHEN and CDR2 is SYDVKM. The CDR3 loop spans 12 amino acids.

The chain recombines TRBV28 with TRBJ2-5, with 8 bases fitting TRBD1. Germline V gives CDR1 MDHEN, CDR2 SYDVKM. Losses at the gene ends were 8 bases for V and 5 bases for J; bases not matched to a gene: 7. This CDR3 is 13 amino acids long. The CDR3 DNA follows: TGTGCCAGCGGGCAGGGGGCCCTCGAGACCCAGTACTTC. Translated: CASGQGALETQYF.

The rearrangement uses TRBV2 and TRBJ1-5, with D hard to call. Trimming left V 4 bases short and J 5 bases short, with 9 bases between. The CDR3 is 13 residues long. Germline V lookup: CDR1 SNHLY, CDR2 FYNNEI. The DNA for the CDR3 is TGTGCCAGCAGTGTCCAGTTGGATCAGCCCCAGCATTTT. The encoded protein is CASSVQLDQPQHF.

This clone was seen a handful of times. The chain has TRBV12-3 or TRBV12-4 and TRBJ1-4, with 7 bases that match TRBD1. V lost 6 bases and J lost 8; bases outside the gene matches: 3. The CDR3 extends over 12 amino acids. In nucleotides, the CDR3 is TGTGCCAGCAGCGACAGGGCGGAAAAACTGTTTTTT. It specifies CASSDRAEKLFF.

This chain uses TRBV30 with TRBJ2-3; D not certain. This CDR3 comprises 14 residues. Trimming removed 0 bases from V and 0 bases from J, with 7 bases in between. CDR1 GTSNPN and CDR2 SVGIG come from the germline V gene (reference sequence). CDR3 DNA sequence: TGTGCCTGGAGTGTCTCCACTAGCACAGATACGCAGTATTTT. Residues: CAWSVSTSTDTQYF.

The chain has TRBV19 and TRBJ2-2; 14 bases align to TRBD2. Trimming removed 3 bases from V and 2 bases from J; junction bases left unmatched: 23. This CDR3 is built from 24 residues. Per germline, CDR1 LNHDA and CDR2 SQIVND (reference sequence). In DNA form, the CDR3 reads TGTGCCAGTAGTATCGGCTGGTTGTGGACTACATCGGGACTAGCGGGAGATAACACCGGGGAGCTGTTTTTT. Its translation is CASSIGWLWTTSGLAGDNTGELFF.

This chain uses TRBV7-9 with TRBJ2-3, with D hard to call. V was clipped by 2 bases and J by 2 bases, with 17 bases between them. The CDR3 contains 17 residues. CDR1 and CDR2 from the germline V gene are SEHNR and FQNEAQ (reference sequence). The CDR3 nucleotides are TGTGCCAGCAGCTTAAACAGAATCCTTCTTCACACAGATACGCAGTATTTT. Amino acid sequence: CASSLNRILLHTDTQYF.

CDR3 region: CASSQGRNTEAFF. The DNA of the CDR3 is TGTGCCAGCAGCCAGGGACGGAACACTGAAGCTTTCTTT. The gene calls are TRBV5-4 and TRBJ1-1, with D possibly matching TRBD1 (5 bases). This CDR3 has 13 residues. The germline V gene encodes CDR1 SGHNT and CDR2 YYREEE (reference sequence). V was cut by 4 bases and J by 1 base, with 8 bases left in between.